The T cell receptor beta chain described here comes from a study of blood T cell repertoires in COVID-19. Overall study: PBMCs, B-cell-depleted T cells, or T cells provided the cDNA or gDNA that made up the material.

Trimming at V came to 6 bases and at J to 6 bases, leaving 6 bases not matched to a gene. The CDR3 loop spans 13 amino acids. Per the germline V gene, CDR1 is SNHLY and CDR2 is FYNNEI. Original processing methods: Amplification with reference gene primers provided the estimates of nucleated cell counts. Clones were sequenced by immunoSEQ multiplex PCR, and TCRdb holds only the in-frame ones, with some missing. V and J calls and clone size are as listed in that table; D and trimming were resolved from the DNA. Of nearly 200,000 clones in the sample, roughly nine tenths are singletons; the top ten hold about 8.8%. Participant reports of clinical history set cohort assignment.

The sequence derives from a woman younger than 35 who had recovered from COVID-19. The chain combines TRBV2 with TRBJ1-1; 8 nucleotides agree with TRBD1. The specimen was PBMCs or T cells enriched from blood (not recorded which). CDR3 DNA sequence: TGTGCCAGCAGCAGGGGGCAGCTCCCTGAAGCTTTCTTT. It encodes CASSRGQLPEAFF.